These 27 T cell receptor beta chains originate from one sample sequenced in a study of control samples from healthy donors and cancer patients. Some clones are missing from TCRdb's copy, which holds only in-frame ones; the method was immunoSEQ multiplex PCR. The sample has around 140,000 clones, around 90% seen once. Sequencing was performed on blood. The receptor set was obtained from a man aged 18-30 years in good health.

CDR3 sequence: CASSPGGVAYGYTF. CDR3 DNA: TGTGCCAGCAGTCCCGGGGGGGTTGCCTATGGCTACACCTTC. J is TRBJ1-2 and V is TRBV6-2 or TRBV6-3; TRBD1 is a possible D gene (5 bases). Germline loops: CDR1 MNHEY, CDR2 SVGEGT. CDR3 length: 14 amino acids. The ends were cut back, 5 bases at V and 4 bases at J, with 14 bases in the middle.

This clone was counted a few times. The chain joins TRBV6-2 or TRBV6-3 to TRBJ1-1, with unresolved D. The CDR3 is 12 residues long. V shed 1 base and J shed 5 bases, with 5 bases lying between them. CDR1 is MNHEY, CDR2 SVGEGT, per germline. The CDR3, as DNA: TGTGCCAGCAGTTACTTGTTAACTGAAGCTTTCTTT. Translating gives CASSYLLTEAFF.

The chain combines TRBV5-6 with TRBJ2-1, with TRBD2 identical over 10 bases. The CDR3 loop spans 15 amino acids. CDR1 and CDR2 (germline): SGHDT, YYEEEE. Trimming cost V 0 bases and J 4 bases; bases outside gene matches: 1. CDR3 loop: CASSLGGLAYNEQFF. For the CDR3, the DNA is TGTGCCAGCAGCTTGGGGGGACTAGCGTACAATGAGCAGTTCTTC. The full variable domain, its missing parts supplied by reference TRBV5-6 and TRBJ2-1, is DAGVTQSPTHLIKTRGQQVTLRCSPKSGHDTVSWYQQALGQGPQFIFQYYEEEERQRGNFPDRFSGHQFPNYSSELNVNALLLGDSALYLCASSLGGLAYNEQFFGPGTRLTVL.

V is TRBV25-1 and J is TRBJ1-6; 9 bases align to TRBD1. The CDR3 extends over 14 amino acids. The V gene's germline CDR1 is MGHDK and CDR2 SYGVNS. The V gene end was trimmed by 4 bases and the J gene end by 9 bases; junction bases not matched to a gene: 4. The CDR3 spells CASSVGGQGSPLHF. CDR3 DNA sequence: TGTGCCAGCAGTGTAGGGGGACAGGGTTCACCCCTCCACTTT.

The rearrangement uses TRBV7-9 and TRBJ2-3; TRBD2 matches 15 bases. Trimming took 5 bases from V and 3 from J; bases not matched to a gene: 9. CDR3 length equals 18 residues. Germline CDR1 reads SEHNR; CDR2 reads FQNEAQ (reference sequence). The CDR3 DNA follows: TGTGCCAGCAGCGCGAACCACGGGACTAGCGGGGGGACAGATACGCAGTATTTT. Encoded protein: CASSANHGTSGGTDTQYF.

This clone has only one observation. The chain employs TRBV7-2 and TRBJ2-5; D remains ambiguous. This CDR3 spans 14 amino acids. Deletions cut 4 bases from V and 2 bases from J, with 11 bases between. Germline V gives CDR1 SGHTA, CDR2 FQGNSA. The CDR3 region is CASSSPTRQETQYF. The CDR3 bases are TGTGCCAGCAGCTCGCCGACAAGACAAGAGACCCAGTACTTC. The variable domain in full, with the rest retrieved from reference TRBV7-2 and TRBJ2-5, is GAGVSQSPSNKVTEKGKDVELRCDPISGHTALYWYRQSLGQGLEFLIYFQGNSAPDKSGLPSDRFSAERTGGSVSTLTIQRTQQEDSAVYLCASSSPTRQETQYFGPGTRLLVL.

The chain combines TRBV11-1 with TRBJ2-7; 12 bases fit TRBD2. CDR3 length: 16 amino acids. The V segment lost 5 bases and the J segment 4 bases; nucleotides outside the gene matches: 9. Per the germline V gene, CDR1 is SGHAT and CDR2 is FQDESV (reference sequence). CDR3 residues: CASSQSGLAGTYEQYF. As DNA, the CDR3 is TGTGCCAGCAGCCAAAGCGGACTAGCGGGGACTTACGAGCAGTACTTC.

The V gene is TRBV30, the J gene TRBJ1-2, with 7 bases aligning to TRBD1. Germline CDR1 reads GTSNPN; CDR2 reads SVGIG (reference sequence). The CDR3 contains 14 residues. J lost 1 base, V lost 2 bases, and 4 bases had no gene match. The CDR3 sequence is CAWSKGALNYGYTF. The CDR3 DNA sequence: TGTGCCTGGAGTAAGGGGGCACTTAACTATGGCTACACCTTC. The whole variable domain, remainder taken from reference TRBV30 and TRBJ1-2, is SQTIHQWPATLVQPVGSPLSLECTVEGTSNPNLYWYRQAAGRGLQLLFYSVGIGQISSEVPQNLSASRPQDRQFILSSKKLLLSDSGFYLCAWSKGALNYGYTFGSGTRLTVV.

The chain carries TRBV27 and TRBJ1-1, with D tentatively TRBD1 (6 bases). The CDR3 runs 20 residues. V was cut by 0 bases and J by 3 bases, with 26 bases left in between. Germline V CDR1 and CDR2: MNHEY, SMNVEV (reference sequence). The CDR3 nucleotides read TGTGCCAGCAGTTTATCGATACCGGAGTGGGGGGCAAATGGGTACACTGAAGCTTTCTTT. It yields the protein CASSLSIPEWGANGYTEAFF.

This clone was seen just once. The chain carries TRBV28 and TRBJ2-5; 9 positions agree with TRBD2. CDR1 is MDHEN and CDR2 is SYDVKM in the germline V gene. The CDR3 contains 18 residues. Losses at the gene ends were 6 bases for V and 4 bases for J; bases not matched to a gene: 18. As DNA, the CDR3 is TGTGCCAGCAGCACCCTGTTTCGGGCTAGCGGGGCCCCAGAGACCCAGTACTTC. It encodes CASSTLFRASGAPETQYF.

The chain carries TRBV28 and TRBJ1-5; a weak D match, TRBD1 (6 bases). Looked up from germline, CDR1 is MDHEN and CDR2 is SYDVKM. This CDR3 contains 15 residues. Trimming stripped 3 bases from V and 5 bases from J, with 14 bases between. The CDR3 region has the DNA TGTGCCAGCAGTTTTCGGGGGGCGGGGGATCAGCCCCAGCATTTT. It encodes CASSFRGAGDQPQHF.

The sample holds one count of this clone. The genes are TRBV19 and TRBJ1-2; possible D gene TRBD1, 6 bases. Germline V CDR1 and CDR2: LNHDA, SQIVND (reference sequence). This CDR3 spans 15 amino acids. V lost 6 bases to trimming and J lost 1 base, with 15 bases between them. The CDR3 is CASRGITGLNYGYTF. CDR3 DNA: TGTGCCAGTAGGGGGATTACAGGGCTTAACTATGGCTACACCTTC. Based on the CDR3 plus reference TRBV19 and TRBJ1-2, the full variable domain is DGGITQSPKYLFRKEGQNVTLSCEQNLNHDAMYWYRQDPGQGLRLIYYSQIVNDFQKGDIAEGYSVSREKKESFPLTVTSAQKNPTAFYLCASRGITGLNYGYTFGSGTRLTVV.

This clone showed up just a few times. The rearrangement links TRBV6-5 to TRBJ2-7; D tentatively fits TRBD1 or TRBD2 (5 bases each). The germline V and J ends were trimmed by 8 bases and 4 bases, with 18 bases remaining between them. The CDR3 length is 14 residues. CDR1 and CDR2 from the germline V gene are MNHEY and SVGAGI. CDR3 protein: CASGDRLGVYEQYF. Written as DNA, the CDR3 is TGTGCCAGCGGGGACCGACTTGGGGTTTACGAGCAGTACTTC.

The chain carries TRBV7-2 and TRBJ1-6; unclear D gene. From germline, CDR1 is SGHTA and CDR2 FQGNSA. V lost 0 bases to trimming and J lost 4 bases, with 4 bases between them. The CDR3 extends over 14 amino acids. Written as DNA, the CDR3 is TGTGCCAGCAGCTTAGCGGCATATAATTCACCCCTCCACTTT. This encodes CASSLAAYNSPLHF.

This clone was found once. The V call is TRBV3-1 (or the pseudogene TRBV3-2), the J call TRBJ2-2, with TRBD1 matching over 8 bases. The CDR3 totals 17 residues. Trimming cost V 0 bases and J 6 bases; bases outside gene matches: 9. In germline, CDR1 is LGHDT, CDR2 YNNKEL (reference sequence). The CDR3 reads CASSQDPVQGVSGELFF. In nucleotides, the CDR3 is TGTGCCAGCAGCCAAGATCCAGTACAGGGGGTGTCCGGGGAGCTGTTTTTT.

The chain uses TRBV4-3 and TRBJ2-3; the D is unclear. The CDR3 loop spans 15 amino acids. Germline loops: CDR1 LGHNA, CDR2 YSLEER. V was trimmed by 0 bases and J by 6 bases, leaving 13 bases between them. CDR3 DNA sequence: TGCGCCAGCAGCCAAGATGGGGTTATCTTGGATACGCAGTATTTT. This gives the protein CASSQDGVILDTQYF.

The sample holds a few counts of this clone. The chain recombines TRBV3-1 (or the pseudogene TRBV3-2) with TRBJ1-1; D is unresolved. Germline V gene lookup returns CDR1 LGHDT and CDR2 YNNKEL (reference sequence). There are 14 residues in the CDR3. V was shortened by 3 bases and J by 4 bases, with 12 bases between the two germline ends. The CDR3 DNA is TGTGCCAGCAGCCACGGAGGGATGAGCACTGAAGCTTTCTTT. Translating it yields CASSHGGMSTEAFF.

This clone was counted a single time. J is TRBJ1-3 and V is TRBV12-3 or TRBV12-4; D gene uncertain. The V gene lost 6 bases and the J gene lost 12 bases, with 15 bases spanning the gap. CDR3 length: 12 residues. CDR3 loop: CASSSLETYIYF. CDR3 in DNA: TGTGCCAGCAGCTCTCTGGAAACCTACATATATTTT.

The CDR3 is CASSPRGGLNTGELFF. The DNA of the CDR3 is TGTGCCAGCAGCCCCCGGGGGGGCTTGAACACCGGGGAGCTGTTTTTT. The rearrangement joins TRBV7-2 to TRBJ2-2, with 8 bases identical to TRBD2. Trimming took 5 bases from V and 1 from J; bases not matched to a gene: 6. The germline V gene has CDR1 SGHTA and CDR2 FQGNSA. There are 16 residues in the CDR3.

In this sample, this clone turned up once. This chain links TRBV19 with TRBJ1-2, with D perhaps TRBD1 (5 bases). This CDR3 has 13 residues. Germline CDR1 LNHDA, CDR2 SQIVND (reference sequence). V was trimmed by 3 bases and J by 4 bases, leaving 9 bases between them. The CDR3 spells CASSMGTSYGYTF. The CDR3 DNA reads TGTGCCAGTAGTATGGGGACCTCCTATGGCTACACCTTC.

V and J are TRBV4-3 and TRBJ2-2, with D tentatively TRBD1 (6 bases). CDR1 is LGHNA, CDR2 YSLEER, per germline. This CDR3 has 17 residues. V lost 0 bases, J lost 6 bases, and 17 bases lay in between. The CDR3 DNA reads TGCGCCAGCAGCCAAGATGATTCGGGACACCTAGCCGGGGAGCTGTTTTTT. Its protein product is CASSQDDSGHLAGELFF.

V and J are TRBV4-1 and TRBJ2-4; 9 bases map to TRBD1. Germline CDR1 MGHRA, CDR2 YSYEKL. V was clipped by 2 bases and J by 6 bases; unmatched bases: 8. CDR3 length equals 16 residues. DNA of the CDR3: TGCGCCAGCAGCCAACCTCTCTGGACAGGGGCAAACATTCAGTACTTC. Protein product: CASSQPLWTGANIQYF.

V usage is TRBV11-2 and J usage is TRBJ2-2, with D tentatively TRBD2 (6 bases). The CDR3 consists of 15 residues. The V end lost 6 bases, the J end lost 2 bases, and 13 bases lay between the germline ends. Per germline, CDR1 SGHAT and CDR2 FQNNGV. CDR3 in amino acids: CASSRSGVNTGELFF. In DNA, the CDR3 is TGTGCCAGCAGTCGTTCGGGGGTCAACACCGGGGAGCTGTTTTTT. The whole variable domain, filled in from reference TRBV11-2 and TRBJ2-2, reads EAGVAQSPRYKIIEKRQSVAFWCNPISGHATLYWYQQILGQGPKLLIQFQNNGVVDDSQLPKDRFSAERLKGVDSTLKIQPAKLEDSAVYLCASSRSGVNTGELFFGEGSRLTVL.

The genes are TRBV6-1 and TRBJ1-2, with 9 bases that match TRBD1. V shed 4 bases and J 0 bases; nucleotides not matched to a gene: 12. CDR3 length equals 18 residues. CDR1 is MNHNS, CDR2 SASEGT, per germline. CDR3 nucleotide sequence: TGTGCCAGCAGTGTATTACAGGGGGCCTTTCTCCCTAACTATGGCTACACCTTC. It is translated as CASSVLQGAFLPNYGYTF.

The CDR3 sequence: CASSALWTGTDTQYF. For the CDR3, the DNA is TGTGCCAGCAGTGCCCTTTGGACAGGCACAGATACGCAGTATTTT. The chain has TRBV27 and TRBJ2-3, with D possibly being TRBD1 (6 bases). CDR3 length: 15 residues. CDR1 MNHEY and CDR2 SMNVEV come from the germline V gene (reference sequence). V lost 5 bases to trimming and J lost 1 base, with 13 bases between them.

The chain combines TRBV9 with TRBJ2-1; 10 nucleotides match TRBD1. V shed 3 bases, J shed 3 bases, and the junction held 3 bases outside the gene matches. This CDR3 is 15 amino acids long. Germline CDR1 SGDLS, CDR2 YYNGEE. The CDR3 is CASSGGTGDYNEQFF. The CDR3 bases are TGTGCCAGCAGCGGAGGGACAGGGGACTACAATGAGCAGTTCTTC. Supplemented by reference TRBV9 and TRBJ2-1, the full variable domain reads DSGVTQTPKHLITATGQRVTLRCSPRSGDLSVYWYQQSLDQGLQFLIQYYNGEERAKGNILERFSAQQFPDLHSELNLSSLELGDSALYFCASSGGTGDYNEQFFGPGTRLTVL.

The rearrangement uses TRBV4-1 and TRBJ2-7, with D possibly matching TRBD1 (5 bases). CDR3 length: 13 residues. The germline V gene has CDR1 MGHRA and CDR2 YSYEKL. Trimming removed 5 bases at V and 5 bases at J, with 13 bases between. CDR3 DNA sequence: TGCGCCAGCAGCATACAGGTAGCCCACGAGCAGTACTTC. Amino acids: CASSIQVAHEQYF.